The present TCR beta chain was sequenced within a study of T cells after posttransplantation cyclophosphamide. Study outcomes and limitations: Skin or GI-infiltrating T cells shared few TRB sequences with blood. Recipient CMV seropositivity and CMV reactivation strongly tracked TRB clonality.

Assay used: immunoSEQ multiplex PCR; TCRdb lists only in-frame clones, some missing. The table records tens of thousands of clones, more than 85% of them present only once. Cells defined as naive were viable CD3+CD4+ or CD3+CD8+ and CCR7+CD45RA+CD45RO-CD95-CD27+CD28+. As to this clone: What it binds is not known.

The sequence came from a man aged 25 to 40 in good health and a related stem cell transplant donor. Specimen: naive CD4+ T cells sorted from blood.

The DNA of the CDR3 is TGTGCCAGCAGCTCCTACAGGGGGAGTATCACCGGGGAGCTGTTTTTT. Its translation is CASSSYRGSITGELFF. This rearrangement joins TRBV7-3 to TRBJ2-2; TRBD1 matches at 8 bases. V dropped 4 bases and J dropped 4; count of bases not matched to a gene: 8. In germline, CDR1 is SGHTA, CDR2 FQGTGA. The CDR3 has 16 amino acids.